This T cell receptor beta chain derives from a study of blood T cell repertoires in COVID-19. CDR1 and CDR2 from the germline V gene are SEHNR and FQNEAQ (reference sequence). The CDR3 extends over 18 amino acids. Trimming cost V 5 bases and J 6 bases; bases outside gene matches: 15. Using immunoSEQ multiplex PCR, the repertoire was profiled, and TCRdb retains in-frame clones only, with some absent. Among fewer than 200,000 clones listed, about 80% were seen once. Material: peripheral blood. This TCR was recovered from a woman in her 70s with acute or convalescent COVID-19. V is TRBV7-9 and J is TRBJ2-7; 14 positions match TRBD2. The CDR3 region has the DNA TGTGCCAGCAGCCCGGTTGCGACTAGCGGGAGGGCCCCTGGCGAGCAGTACTTC. Protein sequence: CASSPVATSGRAPGEQYF.